This T cell receptor (beta chain) appears in the sequencing data of a study of tumor-infiltrating lymphocytes in primary liver carcinoma. Study at large: Male and female patients aged 30 to 69 years made up the cohort. General study results and limits: Blood trailed tumors significantly in top-250-clone fraction (p = 0.039). Tumor-adjacent and tumor-blood pairs showed less overlap than tumor region pairs.

Extraction of RNA together with DNA used about 17-30 mg of unsorted bulk tissue. Researchers generated TCR beta cDNA from about 0.5 ug of total RNA, relying on a constant-region primer. Amplification in three nested multiplex PCR rounds with slightly modified ARM-PCR gave rise to TCR beta libraries. The study ran its first two PCR rounds for roughly 11 cycles each, using TRBV1-TRBV30 forward primers and a C-beta reverse primer. TCRdb re-derived calls from the multiplex PCR reads in MiXCR, one entry per CDR3 protein. The sample yields under 85,000 distinct CDR3 sequences, approximately 72% seen once. CDR3 length: 16 amino acids. Germline CDR1 is GTSNPN and CDR2 is SVGIG (reference sequence). Trimming removed 1 base from V and 0 bases from J, with 15 bases in between. This clonotype has only a few counts. No antigen is known for it. The CDR3 end shows no conserved phenylalanine or tryptophan, and so a read error is likely.

The specimen was liver tumor tissue from sampling region 1. This sample's subset: tumor region T1, superior pole. The V gene is TRBV30, the J gene TRBJ2-5, with no clear D. The source is a man in his forties with primary liver carcinoma and hepatitis B virus infection. Here the CDR3 DNA reads TGTGCCTGGAGTGGCCCCCCCCTGCCAGACCAAGAGACCCAGTACTCC. Protein: CAWSGPPLPDQETQYS.